These 2 T cell receptor beta chains were all obtained from the same sample, sequenced in a study of identical twins. A single record per CDR3 protein comes from TCRdb applying MiXCR to the 5' RACE reads. The data contain some 500,000 distinct CDR3 sequences, around 9.6% of them seen just once; the ten biggest clones take up around 3.2%. The same sample was also studied in work on yellow fever vaccine responses in identical twins.

Source material: PBMCs. The origin of the receptors is a woman between 18 and 29 years old in good health.

The chain combines TRBV20-1 with TRBJ1-5, with D unclear. Per germline, CDR1 DFQATT and CDR2 SNEGSKA (reference sequence). The CDR3 is 13 amino acids. V lost 6 bases and J 5 bases, leaving 14 bases between the germline ends. The CDR3 sequence is CSAIPMEYQPQHF. The CDR3 DNA follows: TGCAGTGCCATCCCAATGGAGTATCAGCCCCAGCATTTT.

The J gene is TRBJ2-5, the V gene TRBV7-2, with D possibly TRBD2 on 5 matching bases. The CDR3 is made up of 15 amino acids. Trimming shortened V by 5 bases and J by 2 bases, and 15 bases separated the two germline ends. Germline V gene data show CDR1 as SGHTA and CDR2 as FQGNSA. The CDR3 DNA sequence: TGTGCCAGCAGCCCAGGACTCGACCGTCAAGAGACCCAGTACTTC. It specifies CASSPGLDRQETQYF.